This is a list of T cell receptor beta chains from one sample in a study of CD4+ T cells in melanoma. The method was immunoSEQ multiplex PCR; TCRdb's version includes in-frame clones alone and lacks a portion of them. This sample yields around 7,100 clones, of which 45% to 60% are seen a single time; about 17% belongs to the top ten. Source material: cells from a culture (not recorded whether cultured in vitro). These receptors originate from a human donor with melanoma. The CDR3 runs from the conserved cysteine through the conserved F or W. The D gene is left open where the match is weak. The size entry is marked missing in some rows and otherwise reads once, few, many or a size class.

TRBJ2-3 | TRBD2 | TRBV19 | . | CASSPLAASTDTQYF | TGTGCCAGTAGTCCACTAGCGGCTAGCACAGATACGCAGTATTTT
TRBJ2-7 | . | TRBV15 | . | CATSREQGGGYEQYF | TGTGCCACCAGCAGAGAACAGGGCGGTGGCTACGAGCAGTACTTC
TRBJ1-1 | TRBD1 | TRBV10-3 | . | CAISTGGEGNTEAFF | TGTGCCATCAGCACAGGGGGCGAGGGGAACACTGAAGCTTTCTTT
TRBJ2-7 | TRBD2 | TRBV29-1 | . | CSPEPREASYEQYF | TGCAGCCCAGAACCCCGGGAGGCCTCCTACGAGCAGTACTTC
TRBJ2-7 | . | TRBV5-1 | . | CASSLGGIYEQYF | TGCGCCAGCAGCTTGGGGGGTATCTACGAGCAGTACTTC
TRBJ2-4 | . | TRBV10-3 | . | CAISARGAPLAKNIQYF | TGTGCCATCAGCGCCCGTGGAGCACCTTTAGCCAAAAACATTCAGTACTTC
TRBJ1-2 | TRBD1 | TRBV7-9 | . | CASSLADRGDGYTF | TGTGCCAGCAGCTTAGCTGACAGGGGGGATGGCTACACCTTC
TRBJ2-7 | . | TRBV6-5 | . | CASSYGLISEQYF | TGTGCCAGCAGTTACGGGCTCATAAGCGAGCAGTACTTC
TRBJ1-3 | . | TRBV2 | . | CASRRTQGTGNTIYF | TGTGCCAGCAGACGGACTCAGGGAACTGGAAACACCATATATTTT
TRBJ1-1 | . | TRBV7-3 | . | CASSLAPNTEAFF | TGTGCCAGCAGCTTGGCACCAAACACTGAAGCTTTCTTT
TRBJ2-7 | TRBD1 | TRBV5-5 | few | CASSFGDRAYEQYF | TGTGCCAGCAGCTTCGGGGACAGGGCCTACGAGCAGTACTTC
TRBJ1-3 | . | TRBV30 | few | CAWKRGIGNTIYF | TGTGCCTGGAAACGGGGGATTGGAAACACCATATATTTT
TRBJ2-3 | TRBD2 | TRBV6-6 | . | CASRLAGSTQYF | TGTGCCAGCCGACTAGCGGGGTCTACGCAGTATTTT
TRBJ1-6 | . | TRBV6-5 | . | CASRAWTENSPLHF | TGTGCCAGCAGGGCCTGGACAGAGAATTCACCCCTCCACTTT
TRBJ1-6 | . | TRBV4-1 | . | CASSPSGRVSNNSPLHF | TGCGCCAGCAGTCCCTCGGGCAGGGTCTCTAATAATTCACCCCTCCACTTT
TRBJ2-6 | . | TRBV7-3 | few | CASSLRAQVGANVLTF | TGTGCCAGCAGCTTACGGGCACAGGTCGGGGCCAACGTCCTGACTTTC
TRBJ1-6 | TRBD1 | TRBV7-4 | . | CASSSSRFRRGYKGAYNSPLHF | TGTGCCAGCAGCTCTTCACGTTTCCGCAGGGGGTACAAAGGGGCCTATAATTCACCCCTCCACTTT
TRBJ1-1 | . | TRBV13 | . | CASSLFDSWNTEAFF | TGTGCCAGCAGCTTATTCGACAGTTGGAACACTGAAGCTTTCTTT
TRBJ1-1 | . | TRBV5-5 | few | CASSFLDTEAFF | TGTGCCAGCAGCTTCCTCGACACTGAAGCTTTCTTT